The clone carrying this T cell receptor beta chain was seen at least ten times. This sample is drawn from a study of T cells of healthy individuals. TCRdb independently ran MiXCR on the 5' RACE reads; one entry per CDR3 protein. The sample includes some 85,000 distinct CDR3 sequences, about 4.8% of them seen just once. The V gene lost 3 bases and the J gene lost 3 bases, with 7 bases spanning the gap. In germline, CDR1 is KGHSH, CDR2 LQKENI. The CDR3 totals 13 residues. This TCR was sampled from a female donor in good health. This rearrangement joins TRBV18 to TRBJ2-3; TRBD1 is a possible D gene (5 bases). CDR3 sequence (DNA): TGTGCCAGCTCACCGAGACAGACAGATACGCAGTATTTT. Protein product: CASSPRQTDTQYF.